This T cell receptor (beta chain) was captured in a study of T cell repertoires in cytomegalovirus infection (dated by TCRdb to about 2019). For the wider study: The peptide stimulations were aimed at well-studied HLA-B-restricted epitopes as well as recently identified HLA-C-restricted CMV epitopes, whose presentation resists viral immunomodulation. Donor HLA type was relevant to the analysis, because carriage of CMV infection together with the matching HLA type was indicated by public TCR beta signatures. What the work shows at the level of the full study, not this receptor alone: Carriers of CMV infection plus the relevant HLA type were discriminated by the cumulative frequency of public TCR beta family members in the study cohort and in an independent 352-donor cohort. In the ex vivo response, HLA-C-restricted CMV-specific TCR beta clonotypes were dominant, and in two of eight donors the single most frequent clonotype came from this HLA-C-restricted group.

The treatment or condition label corresponds to: in vitro stimulation with specific CMV peptide epitopes to enrich CMV-specific T cells. From the cysteine up to the phenylalanine, the CDR3 has a length of 18 residues. Only the CDR3 portion is preserved as DNA: 54 bases, with reading frame beginning at the first base. CDR1 and CDR2 are drawn from the germline V gene: SGHTA, FQGTGA. Trimming takes 5 bases off V and 7 bases off J; junction bases not matched to a gene: 11. Sequencing instrument: Illumina HiSeq 1500. TCRdb redid the processing of the public reads, applying fastp at Q25 and MiXCR, and retained in-frame beta chains. Each entry merges the rows of one CDR3 protein and shows their most common DNA and genes. Across this sample there are some 900,000 distinct CDR3 sequences, with approximately 30% seen only once. 9.5% to 15% of the sample is held by the ten biggest clonotypes. About this clonotype: Its target antigen remains unknown. The sample holds no much larger clone one base away, and base qualities are not on file.

The chain was built from TRBV7-3 and TRBJ2-2; 15 of the junction bases match TRBD2. Here the sequenced sample was cultured CD8+ T cells from PBMCs, taken from culture after CMV antigen stimulation. The TCR was taken from a human donor in good health (CMV status not recorded). Some clones in this sample may be carry-over from other donors' samples. In nucleotide form, the sequence is TGTGCCAGCAGCCCCCGGACTAGCGGGGGGGCGTTAGTCGGGGAGCTGTTTTTT. Its protein product is CASSPRTSGGALVGELFF.